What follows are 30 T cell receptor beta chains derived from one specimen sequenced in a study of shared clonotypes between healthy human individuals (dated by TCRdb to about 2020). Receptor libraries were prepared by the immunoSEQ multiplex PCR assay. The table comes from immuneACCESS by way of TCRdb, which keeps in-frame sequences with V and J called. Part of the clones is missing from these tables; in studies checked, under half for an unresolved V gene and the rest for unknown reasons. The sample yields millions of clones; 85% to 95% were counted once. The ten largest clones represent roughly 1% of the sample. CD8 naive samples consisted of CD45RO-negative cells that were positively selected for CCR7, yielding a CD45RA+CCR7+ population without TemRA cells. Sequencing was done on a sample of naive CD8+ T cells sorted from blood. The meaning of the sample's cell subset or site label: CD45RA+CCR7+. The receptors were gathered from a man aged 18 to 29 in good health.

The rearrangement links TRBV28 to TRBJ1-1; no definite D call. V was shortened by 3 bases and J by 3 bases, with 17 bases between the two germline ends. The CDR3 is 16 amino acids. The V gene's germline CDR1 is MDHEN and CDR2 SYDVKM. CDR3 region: CASSLGIAARDTEAFF. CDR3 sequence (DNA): TGTGCCAGCAGTTTGGGGATTGCGGCAAGGGACACTGAAGCTTTCTTT.

The CDR3 DNA reads as TGTGCCAGCAGTGAATTACAGGGTGGGGAAAAACTGTTTTTT. Encoded protein: CASSELQGGEKLFF. J is TRBJ1-4 and V is TRBV6-1; the D gene is possibly TRBD1 (6 bases). Trimming shortened V by 2 bases and J by 8 bases, and 12 bases separated the two germline ends. CDR1 is MNHNS, CDR2 SASEGT, per germline. This CDR3 spans 14 amino acids.

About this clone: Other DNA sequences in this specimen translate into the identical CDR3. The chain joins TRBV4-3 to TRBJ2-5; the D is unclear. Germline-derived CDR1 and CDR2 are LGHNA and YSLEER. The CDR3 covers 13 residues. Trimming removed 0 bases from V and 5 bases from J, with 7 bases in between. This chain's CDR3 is CASSQDKEETQYF. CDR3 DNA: TGCGCCAGCAGCCAAGATAAGGAGGAGACCCAGTACTTC.

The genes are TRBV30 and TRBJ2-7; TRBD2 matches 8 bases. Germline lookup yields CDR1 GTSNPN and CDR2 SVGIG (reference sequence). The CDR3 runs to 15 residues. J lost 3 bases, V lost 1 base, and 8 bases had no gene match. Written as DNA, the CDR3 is TGTGCCTGGAGTGGAGGGCGGGAGGCGCTCTACGAGCAGTACTTC. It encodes CAWSGGREALYEQYF.

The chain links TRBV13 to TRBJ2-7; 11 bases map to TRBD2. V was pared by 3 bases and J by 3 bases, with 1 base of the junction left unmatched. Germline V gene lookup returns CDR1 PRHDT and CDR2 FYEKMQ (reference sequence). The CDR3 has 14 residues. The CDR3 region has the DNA TGTGCCAGCAGCTTCGGACTAGCGGGCTACGAGCAGTACTTC. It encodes CASSFGLAGYEQYF.

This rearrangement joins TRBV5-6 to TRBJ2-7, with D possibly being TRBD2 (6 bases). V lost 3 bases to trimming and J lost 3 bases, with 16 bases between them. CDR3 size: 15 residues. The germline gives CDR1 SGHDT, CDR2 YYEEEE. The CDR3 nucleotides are TGTGCCAGCAGCTCCCCGGGCCGGGGGATCTACGAGCAGTACTTC. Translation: CASSSPGRGIYEQYF.

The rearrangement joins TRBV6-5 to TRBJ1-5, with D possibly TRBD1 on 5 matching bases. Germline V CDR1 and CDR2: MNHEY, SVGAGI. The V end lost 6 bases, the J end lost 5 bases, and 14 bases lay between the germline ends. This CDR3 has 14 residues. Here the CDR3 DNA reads TGTGCCAGCAGGGGCAGGGTAAGCGATCAGCCCCAGCATTTT. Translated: CASRGRVSDQPQHF.

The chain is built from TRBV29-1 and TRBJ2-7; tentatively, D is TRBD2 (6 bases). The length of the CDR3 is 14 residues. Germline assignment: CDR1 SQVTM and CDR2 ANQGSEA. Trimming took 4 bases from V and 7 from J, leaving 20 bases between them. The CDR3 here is CSVGEFRTSGEQYF. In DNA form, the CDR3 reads TGCAGCGTTGGGGAGTTTAGGACAAGCGGGGAGCAGTACTTC.

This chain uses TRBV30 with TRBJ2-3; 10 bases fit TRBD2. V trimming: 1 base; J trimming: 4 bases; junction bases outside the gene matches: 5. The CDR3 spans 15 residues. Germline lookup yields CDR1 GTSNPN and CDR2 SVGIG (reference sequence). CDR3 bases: TGTGCCTGGAGTGCTAGCGGGGGTCCCGCAGATACGCAGTATTTT. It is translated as CAWSASGGPADTQYF. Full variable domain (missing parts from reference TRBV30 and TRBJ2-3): SQTIHQWPATLVQPVGSPLSLECTVEGTSNPNLYWYRQAAGRGLQLLFYSVGIGQISSEVPQNLSASRPQDRQFILSSKKLLLSDSGFYLCAWSASGGPADTQYFGPGTRLTVL.

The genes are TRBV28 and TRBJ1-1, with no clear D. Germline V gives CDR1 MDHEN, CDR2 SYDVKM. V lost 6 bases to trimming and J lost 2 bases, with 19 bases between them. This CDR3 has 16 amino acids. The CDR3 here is CASRPLGATINTEAFF. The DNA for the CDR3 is TGTGCCAGCAGACCCCTGGGCGCGACAATAAACACTGAAGCTTTCTTT.

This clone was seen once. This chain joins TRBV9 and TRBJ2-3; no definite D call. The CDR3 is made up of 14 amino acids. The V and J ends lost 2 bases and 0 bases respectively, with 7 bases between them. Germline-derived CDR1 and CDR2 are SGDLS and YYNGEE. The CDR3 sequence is CASSVAESTDTQYF. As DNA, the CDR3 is TGTGCCAGCAGCGTGGCGGAAAGCACAGATACGCAGTATTTT.

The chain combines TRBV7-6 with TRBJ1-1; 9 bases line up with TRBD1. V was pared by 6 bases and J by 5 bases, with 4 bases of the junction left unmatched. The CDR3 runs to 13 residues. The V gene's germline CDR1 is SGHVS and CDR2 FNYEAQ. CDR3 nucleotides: TGTGCCAGCAGGGGACAGGGTCGGACTGAAGCTTTCTTT. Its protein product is CASRGQGRTEAFF.

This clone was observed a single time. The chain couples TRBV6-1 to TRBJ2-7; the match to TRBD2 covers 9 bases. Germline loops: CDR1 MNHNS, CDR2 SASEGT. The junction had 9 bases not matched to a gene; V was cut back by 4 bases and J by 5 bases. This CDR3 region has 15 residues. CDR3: CASSVISGSRDEQYF. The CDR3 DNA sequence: TGTGCCAGCAGTGTCATTAGCGGGAGCAGAGACGAGCAGTACTTC.

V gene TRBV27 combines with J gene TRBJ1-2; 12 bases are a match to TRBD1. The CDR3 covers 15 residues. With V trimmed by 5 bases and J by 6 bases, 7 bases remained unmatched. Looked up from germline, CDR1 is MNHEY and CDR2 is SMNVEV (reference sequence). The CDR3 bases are TGTGCCAGCAGTAAAATCGGGACAGGGGGCGATGGCTACACCTTC. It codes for CASSKIGTGGDGYTF.

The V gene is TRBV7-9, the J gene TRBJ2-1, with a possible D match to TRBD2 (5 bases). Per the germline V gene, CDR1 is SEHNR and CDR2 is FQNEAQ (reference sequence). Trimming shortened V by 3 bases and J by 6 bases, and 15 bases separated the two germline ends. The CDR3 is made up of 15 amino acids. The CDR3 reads CASSFGNAVFNEQFF. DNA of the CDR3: TGTGCCAGCAGCTTCGGGAATGCGGTATTCAATGAGCAGTTCTTC.

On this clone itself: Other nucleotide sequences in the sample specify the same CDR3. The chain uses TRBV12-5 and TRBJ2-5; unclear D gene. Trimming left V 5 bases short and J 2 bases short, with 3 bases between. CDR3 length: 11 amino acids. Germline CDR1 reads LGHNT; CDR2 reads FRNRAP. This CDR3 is CASGLQETQYF. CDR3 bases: TGTGCTAGTGGTCTGCAAGAGACCCAGTACTTC.

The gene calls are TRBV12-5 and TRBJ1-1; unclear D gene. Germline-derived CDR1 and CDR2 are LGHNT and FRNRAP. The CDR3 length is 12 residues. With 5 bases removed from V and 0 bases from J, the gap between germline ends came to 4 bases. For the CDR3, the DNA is TGTGCTAGTGGTATCATGAACACTGAAGCTTTCTTT. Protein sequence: CASGIMNTEAFF.

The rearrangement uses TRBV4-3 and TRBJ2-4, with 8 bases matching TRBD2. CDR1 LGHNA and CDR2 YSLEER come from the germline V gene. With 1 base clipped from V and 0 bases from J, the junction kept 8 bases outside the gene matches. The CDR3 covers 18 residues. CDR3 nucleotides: TGCGCCAGCAGCCAAGGGGGCAGCGGGAGATCAGCCAAAAACATTCAGTACTTC. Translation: CASSQGGSGRSAKNIQYF.

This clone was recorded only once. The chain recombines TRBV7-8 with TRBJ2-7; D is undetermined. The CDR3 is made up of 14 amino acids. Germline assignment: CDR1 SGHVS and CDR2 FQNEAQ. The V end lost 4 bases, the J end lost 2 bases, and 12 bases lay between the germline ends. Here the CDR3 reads CASSSDGETYEQYF. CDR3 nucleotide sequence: TGTGCCAGCAGCTCGGACGGCGAGACCTACGAGCAGTACTTC.

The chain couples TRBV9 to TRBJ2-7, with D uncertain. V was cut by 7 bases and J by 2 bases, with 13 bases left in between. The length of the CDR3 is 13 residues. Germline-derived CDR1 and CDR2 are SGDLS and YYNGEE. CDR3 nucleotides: TGTGCCAGCTCCGTTACCTGGACCTACGAGCAGTACTTC. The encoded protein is CASSVTWTYEQYF.

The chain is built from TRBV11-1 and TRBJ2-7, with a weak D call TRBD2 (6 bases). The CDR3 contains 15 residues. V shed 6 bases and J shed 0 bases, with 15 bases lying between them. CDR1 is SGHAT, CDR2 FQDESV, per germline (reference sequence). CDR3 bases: TGTGCCAGCAGTTCATATGGCGGGGCCTCCTACGAGCAGTACTTC. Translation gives CASSSYGGASYEQYF.

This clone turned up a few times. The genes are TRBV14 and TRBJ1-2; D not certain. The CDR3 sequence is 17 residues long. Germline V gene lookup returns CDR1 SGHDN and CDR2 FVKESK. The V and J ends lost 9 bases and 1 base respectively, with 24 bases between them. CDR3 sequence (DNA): TGTGCCAGATGGCCGATTTCATGGGCTGTCAATAACTATGGCTACACCTTC. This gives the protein CARWPISWAVNNYGYTF.

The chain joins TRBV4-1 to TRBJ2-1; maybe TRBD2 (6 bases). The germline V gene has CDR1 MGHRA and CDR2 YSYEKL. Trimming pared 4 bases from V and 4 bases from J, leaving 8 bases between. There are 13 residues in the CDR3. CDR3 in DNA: TGCGCCAGCAGCCGAGGGACTTACAATGAGCAGTTCTTC. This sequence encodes CASSRGTYNEQFF.

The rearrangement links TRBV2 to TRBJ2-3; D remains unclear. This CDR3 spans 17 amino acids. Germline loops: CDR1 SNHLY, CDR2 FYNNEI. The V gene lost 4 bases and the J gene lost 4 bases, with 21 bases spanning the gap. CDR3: CASSVGLPAGDADTQYF. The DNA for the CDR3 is TGTGCCAGCAGTGTAGGGTTGCCCGCTGGGGATGCAGATACGCAGTATTTT.

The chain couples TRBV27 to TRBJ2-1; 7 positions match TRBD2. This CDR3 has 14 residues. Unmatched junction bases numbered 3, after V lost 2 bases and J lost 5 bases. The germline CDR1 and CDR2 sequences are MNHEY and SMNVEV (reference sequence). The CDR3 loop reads CASSLREVNNEQFF. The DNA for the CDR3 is TGTGCCAGCAGTTTACGGGAGGTTAACAATGAGCAGTTCTTC.

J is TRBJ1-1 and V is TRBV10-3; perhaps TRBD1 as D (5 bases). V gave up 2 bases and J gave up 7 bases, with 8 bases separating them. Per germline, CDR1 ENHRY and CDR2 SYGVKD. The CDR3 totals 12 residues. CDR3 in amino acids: CAISEPGDEAFF. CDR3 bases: TGTGCCATCAGTGAGCCGGGGGATGAAGCTTTCTTT.

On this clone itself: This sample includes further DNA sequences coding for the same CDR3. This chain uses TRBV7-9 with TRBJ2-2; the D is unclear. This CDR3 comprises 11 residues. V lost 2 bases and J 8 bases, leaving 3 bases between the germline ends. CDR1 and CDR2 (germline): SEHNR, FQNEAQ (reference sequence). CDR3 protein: CASSLIGELFF. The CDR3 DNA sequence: TGTGCCAGCAGCTTAATAGGGGAGCTGTTTTTT.

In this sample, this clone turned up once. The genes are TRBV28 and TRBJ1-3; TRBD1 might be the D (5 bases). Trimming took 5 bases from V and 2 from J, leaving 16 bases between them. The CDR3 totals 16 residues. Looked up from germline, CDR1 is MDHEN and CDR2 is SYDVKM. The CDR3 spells CASSTPTELTGNTIYF. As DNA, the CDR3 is TGTGCCAGCAGTACCCCGACAGAGCTCACTGGAAACACCATATATTTT. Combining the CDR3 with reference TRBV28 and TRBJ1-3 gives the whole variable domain DVKVTQSSRYLVKRTGEKVFLECVQDMDHENMFWYRQDPGLGLRLIYFSYDVKMKEKGDIPEGYSVSREKKERFSLILESASTNQTSMYLCASSTPTELTGNTIYFGEGSWLTVV.

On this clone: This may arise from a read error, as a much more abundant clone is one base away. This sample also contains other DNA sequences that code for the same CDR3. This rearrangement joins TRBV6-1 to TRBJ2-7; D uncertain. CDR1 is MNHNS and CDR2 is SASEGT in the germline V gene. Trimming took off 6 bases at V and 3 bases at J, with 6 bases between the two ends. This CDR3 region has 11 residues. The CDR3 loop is CASSAIYEQYF. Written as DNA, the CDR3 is TGTGCCAGCAGCGCCATCTACGAGCAGTACTTC.

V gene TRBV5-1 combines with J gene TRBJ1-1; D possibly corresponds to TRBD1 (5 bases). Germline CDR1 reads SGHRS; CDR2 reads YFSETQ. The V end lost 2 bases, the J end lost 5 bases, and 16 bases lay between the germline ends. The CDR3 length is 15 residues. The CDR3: CASSLRTPRGTEAFF. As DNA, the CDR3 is TGCGCCAGCAGCTTAAGGACGCCGAGGGGAACTGAAGCTTTCTTT.